The clone carrying this T cell receptor beta chain was detected only a few times. V gave up 5 bases and J gave up 2 bases, with 13 bases separating them. Germline V gene sequence: CDR1 SGHDN, CDR2 FVKESK. The CDR3 runs to 14 residues. This sample is part of a study of blood T cell repertoires in COVID-19. Study as a whole: Donors in the United States, Italy and Spain gave samples during acute or convalescent COVID-19.

In the original analysis: Amplification with reference gene primers provided the estimates of nucleated cell counts. Clones were read by immunoSEQ multiplex PCR, and TCRdb kept only the in-frame ones, dropping some. V and J calls and clone size are those listed in that table; D and trimming were worked out from the DNA. The data show around 190,000 clones, approximately 78% seen once. The TCR was taken from a man aged 35 to 55 who had recovered from COVID-19. The chain joins TRBV14 to TRBJ2-7; D remains ambiguous. The sequenced material came from PBMCs or T cells enriched from blood (not recorded which). CDR3 amino acids: CASSDFDITYEQYF. The CDR3 nucleotides are TGTGCCAGCAGCGATTTCGACATCACCTACGAGCAGTACTTC. Complete variable domain (other parts from reference TRBV14 and TRBJ2-7): EAGVTQFPSHSVIEKGQTVTLRCDPISGHDNLYWYRRVMGKEIKFLLHFVKESKQDESGMPNNRFLAERTGGTYSTLKVQPAELEDSGVYFCASSDFDITYEQYFGPGTRLTVT.